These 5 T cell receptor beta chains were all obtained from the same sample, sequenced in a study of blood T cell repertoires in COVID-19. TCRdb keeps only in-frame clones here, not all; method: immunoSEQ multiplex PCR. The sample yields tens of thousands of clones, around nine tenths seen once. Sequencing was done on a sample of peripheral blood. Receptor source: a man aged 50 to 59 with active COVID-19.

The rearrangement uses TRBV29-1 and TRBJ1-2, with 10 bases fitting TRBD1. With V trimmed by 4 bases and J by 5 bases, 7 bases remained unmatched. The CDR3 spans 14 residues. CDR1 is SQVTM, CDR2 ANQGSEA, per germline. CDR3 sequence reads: CSVGIADRGYGYTF. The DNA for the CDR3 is TGCAGCGTTGGGATCGCGGACAGGGGGTATGGCTACACCTTC. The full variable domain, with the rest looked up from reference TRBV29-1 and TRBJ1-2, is SAVISQKPSRDICQRGTSLTIQCQVDSQVTMMFWYRQQPGQSLTLIATANQGSEATYESGFVIDKFPISRPNLTFSTLTVSNMSPEDSSIYLCSVGIADRGYGYTFGSGTRLTVV.

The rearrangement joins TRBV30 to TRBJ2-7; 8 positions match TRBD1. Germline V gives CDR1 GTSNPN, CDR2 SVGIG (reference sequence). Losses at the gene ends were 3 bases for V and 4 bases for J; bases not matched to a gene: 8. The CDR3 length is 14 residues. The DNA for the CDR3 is TGTGCCTGGAGCCACGGGACAGGAAGATACGAGCAGTACTTC. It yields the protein CAWSHGTGRYEQYF. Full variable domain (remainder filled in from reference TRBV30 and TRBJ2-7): SQTIHQWPATLVQPVGSPLSLECTVEGTSNPNLYWYRQAAGRGLQLLFYSVGIGQISSEVPQNLSASRPQDRQFILSSKKLLLSDSGFYLCAWSHGTGRYEQYFGPGTRLTVT.

The CDR3 is CASSNVGLVDTQYF. The CDR3 nucleotides read TGTGCCAGTAGTAATGTGGGACTTGTGGATACGCAGTATTTT. The chain joins TRBV19 to TRBJ2-3, with D perhaps matching TRBD2 (6 bases). V gave up 4 bases and J gave up 6 bases, with 14 bases separating them. CDR1 LNHDA and CDR2 SQIVND come from the germline V gene (reference sequence). CDR3 size: 14 residues.

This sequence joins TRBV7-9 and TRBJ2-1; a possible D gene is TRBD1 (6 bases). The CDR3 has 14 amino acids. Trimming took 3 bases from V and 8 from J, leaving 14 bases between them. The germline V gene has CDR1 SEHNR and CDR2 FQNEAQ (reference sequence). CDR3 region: CASSFQQGLDEQFF. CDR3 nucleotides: TGTGCCAGCAGCTTTCAACAGGGCCTCGATGAGCAGTTCTTC.

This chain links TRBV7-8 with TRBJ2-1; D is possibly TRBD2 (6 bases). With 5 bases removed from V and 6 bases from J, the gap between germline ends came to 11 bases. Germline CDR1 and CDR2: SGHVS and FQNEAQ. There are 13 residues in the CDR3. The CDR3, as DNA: TGTGCCAGCAGCACGGGACTCGGCAATGAGCAGTTCTTC. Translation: CASSTGLGNEQFF. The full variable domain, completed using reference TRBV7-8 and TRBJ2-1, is GAGVSQSPRYKVAKRGQDVALRCDPISGHVSLFWYQQALGQGPEFLTYFQNEAQLDKSGLPSDRFFAERPEGSVSTLKIQRTQQEDSAVYLCASSTGLGNEQFFGPGTRLTVL.